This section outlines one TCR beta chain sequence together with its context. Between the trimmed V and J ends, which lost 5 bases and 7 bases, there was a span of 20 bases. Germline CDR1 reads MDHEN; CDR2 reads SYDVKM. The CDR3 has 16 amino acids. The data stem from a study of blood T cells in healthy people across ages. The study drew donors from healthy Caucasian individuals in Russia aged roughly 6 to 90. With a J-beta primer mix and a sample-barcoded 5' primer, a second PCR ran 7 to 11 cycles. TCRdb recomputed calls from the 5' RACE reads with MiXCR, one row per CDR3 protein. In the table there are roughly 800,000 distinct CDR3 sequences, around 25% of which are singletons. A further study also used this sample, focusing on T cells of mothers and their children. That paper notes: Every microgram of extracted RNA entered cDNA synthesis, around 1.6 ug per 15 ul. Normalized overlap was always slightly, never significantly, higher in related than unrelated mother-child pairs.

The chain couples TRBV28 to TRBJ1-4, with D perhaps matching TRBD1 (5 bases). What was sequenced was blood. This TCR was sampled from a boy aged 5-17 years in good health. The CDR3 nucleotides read TGTGCCAGCAGTCCCCGCAGTCAGGGAAGGGGTGAAAAACTGTTTTTT. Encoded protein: CASSPRSQGRGEKLFF.